The rows below give T cell receptor beta chains drawn from one sample of a study of T-cell reconstitution after alpha-beta-depleted transplantation in children. One entry per CDR3 protein results from TCRdb running MiXCR on the PCR reads. This sample has hundreds of thousands of distinct CDR3 sequences, with over 9.5% found just once. The material was PBMCs from the stem cell graft donor, obtained from the stem cell graft. These receptor sequences come from a human donor who donated a stem cell graft to a child with acute myeloid leukemia. Each CDR3 is given with its conserved first and last residue. Fields, in order: clone size, D gene, J gene, V gene, CDR3 protein, CDR3 DNA. The D gene is left open where the match is weak. The listing skips clone size in some rows; elsewhere it reads once, few, many or a size class.

few NA TRBJ2-1 TRBV20-1 CSAPGSTSSYNEQFF TGCAGTGCCCCGGGCTCCACCAGCTCCTACAATGAGCAGTTCTTC
NA TRBD2 TRBJ2-1 TRBV7-2 CASSLAGLAGEFGEQFF TGTGCCAGCAGCTTAGCGGGGCTAGCGGGAGAGTTTGGTGAGCAGTTCTTC
NA TRBD1 TRBJ2-7 TRBV4-2 CASSQEATGGFYEQYF TGTGCCAGCAGCCAAGAGGCGACAGGGGGTTTCTACGAGCAGTACTTC
NA TRBD2 TRBJ2-7 TRBV7-2 CASSSMSGKTYEQYF TGTGCCAGCAGCTCTATGAGCGGGAAGACCTACGAGCAGTACTTC
few NA TRBJ1-5 TRBV4-3 CASSQEAGSYQPQHF TGCGCCAGCAGCCAAGAGGCAGGGTCCTATCAGCCCCAGCATTTT
many TRBD1 TRBJ2-7 TRBV4-1 CASSQDLGGQGAVRQYF TGCGCCAGCAGCCAAGATTTAGGGGGACAGGGTGCAGTTCGGCAGTACTTC
NA TRBD1 TRBJ2-2 TRBV5-6 CASSYTRGGTGARELFF TGTGCCAGCAGCTATACACGTGGTGGGACAGGGGCGCGGGAGCTGTTTTTT
many NA TRBJ1-2 TRBV7-9 CASSLVGTQYGYTF TGTGCCAGCAGCTTAGTGGGGACGCAATATGGCTACACCTTC
many NA TRBJ2-1 TRBV29-1 CSVPGASSYNEQFF TGCAGCGTCCCAGGGGCGAGCTCCTACAATGAGCAGTTCTTC
few TRBD2 TRBJ2-1 TRBV11-2 CASSPPPDSGSLYNEQFF TGTGCCAGCAGTCCCCCACCGGATAGCGGGAGCCTTTACAATGAGCAGTTCTTC
NA NA TRBJ2-7 TRBV28 CASSLSQSEQYF TGTGCCAGCAGTTTATCCCAGAGCGAGCAGTACTTC
NA NA TRBJ1-4 TRBV7-6 CASSEETVVANEKLFF TGTGCCAGCAGCGAAGAGACAGTGGTGGCTAATGAAAAACTGTTTTTT
few NA TRBJ1-2 TRBV5-1 CASSPGTTLTFNYGYTF TGCGCCAGCAGCCCTGGGACGACGTTAACCTTTAACTATGGCTACACCTTC
few TRBD1 TRBJ1-1 TRBV27 CASRGQGAFRAFF TGTGCCAGCAGGGGACAGGGGGCCTTTAGAGCTTTCTTT
few NA TRBJ1-3 TRBV24-1 CATSDVLGNTIYF TGTGCCACCAGTGATGTTCTTGGAAACACCATATATTTT
NA TRBD2 TRBJ2-1 TRBV7-3 CASSPLAGVSYNEQFF TGTGCCAGCAGCCCCTTAGCGGGAGTGTCCTACAATGAGCAGTTCTTC
NA NA TRBJ2-7 TRBV7-2 CASSLVGFNYEQYF TGTGCCAGCAGCTTAGTGGGCTTTAACTACGAGCAGTACTTC
NA NA TRBJ2-7 TRBV6-5 CASSYSSEGTYEQYF TGTGCCAGCAGTTACTCGAGTGAAGGAACCTACGAGCAGTACTTC
many TRBD2 TRBJ2-1 TRBV20-1 CSAGILAGVGEQFF TGCAGTGCTGGTATACTAGCGGGAGTGGGTGAGCAGTTCTTC
few TRBD2 TRBJ2-3 TRBV4-3 CASSQVSAGTNLTDTQYF TGCGCCAGCAGCCAAGTGAGTGCCGGGACTAACCTCACAGATACGCAGTATTTT
NA TRBD2 TRBJ2-3 TRBV4-2 CASSQLSGSADTQYF TGTGCCAGCAGCCAACTTAGCGGGAGCGCAGATACGCAGTATTTT
few NA TRBJ1-4 TRBV7-9 CASSLGVTDQTNEKLFF TGTGCCAGCAGCTTAGGCGTCACAGACCAAACTAATGAAAAACTGTTTTTT
few NA TRBJ2-1 TRBV11-2 CASSSWGFSNEQFF TGTGCCAGCAGCTCCTGGGGGTTCTCCAATGAGCAGTTCTTC
few NA TRBJ1-1 TRBV6-1 CATEQWGPGVPEAFF TGTGCCACCGAGCAGTGGGGGCCCGGGGTCCCTGAAGCTTTCTTT
NA TRBD2 TRBJ2-1 TRBV7-3 CASSLTLGLASEQFF TGTGCCAGCAGCTTAACGTTGGGACTAGCGTCTGAGCAGTTCTTC
NA NA TRBJ2-7 TRBV5-1 CASSPTTGGLHEQYF TGCGCCAGCAGCCCAACGACAGGAGGCCTCCACGAGCAGTACTTC
few TRBD1 TRBJ2-7 TRBV6-6 CAIRDRTAYEQYF TGTGCCATCCGGGACAGGACTGCCTACGAGCAGTACTTC
NA TRBD2 TRBJ2-3 TRBV20-1 CSAREAGGDTQYF TGCAGTGCTAGAGAAGCGGGGGGAGATACGCAGTATTTT
many NA TRBJ2-5 TRBV15 CATTRNRETQYF TGTGCCACCACTAGAAACAGGGAGACCCAGTACTTC
many NA TRBJ2-2 TRBV29-1 CSVLRGNTGELFF TGCAGCGTGCTACGGGGGAACACCGGGGAGCTGTTTTTT
NA TRBD2 TRBJ2-5 TRBV12-3/TRBV12-4 CASSILAVRGETQYF TGTGCCAGCAGTATACTAGCGGTTCGTGGAGAGACCCAGTACTTC
many TRBD1 TRBJ2-3 TRBV29-1 CSVDPGTGITDTQYF TGCAGCGTTGATCCCGGGACAGGCATCACAGATACGCAGTATTTT
NA NA TRBJ2-2 TRBV5-1 CASSSVLGANGELFF TGCGCCAGCAGCTCGGTGCTGGGGGCTAACGGGGAGCTGTTTTTT
few TRBD2 TRBJ2-2 TRBV5-8 CASSLAALAANTGELFF TGTGCCAGCAGCTTGGCCGCGCTAGCGGCGAACACCGGGGAGCTGTTTTTT
NA TRBD2 TRBJ2-1 TRBV14 CASSRPGLAVNNEQFF TGTGCCAGCAGCCGACCGGGACTAGCGGTAAACAATGAGCAGTTCTTC
NA NA TRBJ2-1 TRBV9 CASSPSLAYNEQFF TGTGCCAGCAGCCCTTCTTTAGCGTACAATGAGCAGTTCTTC
NA NA TRBJ2-5 TRBV12-3/TRBV12-4 CASSPRVARGTQYF TGTGCCAGCAGCCCCAGAGTGGCTCGGGGGACCCAGTACTTC
NA NA TRBJ2-3 TRBV25-1 CASSEWGEATDTQYF TGTGCCAGCAGTGAATGGGGGGAAGCCACAGATACGCAGTATTTT
many TRBD1 TRBJ2-7 TRBV27 CASSPGTVNIYEQYF TGTGCCAGCAGCCCTGGGACAGTGAATATCTACGAGCAGTACTTC
NA NA TRBJ1-3 TRBV2 CASKRTGNTIYF TGTGCCAGCAAAAGGACGGGAAACACCATATATTTT
many TRBD1 TRBJ2-7 TRBV4-3 CASSHGQGAYEQYF TGCGCCAGCAGCCATGGACAGGGGGCGTACGAGCAGTACTTC
NA TRBD2 TRBJ2-7 TRBV6-2/TRBV6-3 CASSGLAQTVYEQYF TGTGCCAGCAGTGGACTAGCGCAAACAGTCTACGAGCAGTACTTC
NA NA TRBJ2-1 TRBV9 CASSVGGSTNEQFF TGTGCCAGCAGCGTAGGAGGGTCGACCAATGAGCAGTTCTTC
NA NA TRBJ2-7 TRBV29-1 CSGTGTPSGEQYF TGCAGCGGGACCGGGACCCCCTCGGGAGAGCAGTACTTC
NA NA TRBJ1-4 TRBV5-1 CASSLETVDEKLFF TGCGCCAGCAGCTTGGAAACGGTCGATGAAAAACTGTTTTTT
NA NA TRBJ2-7 TRBV4-3 CASPVGPLDYEQYF TGCGCCAGCCCCGTGGGACCCCTTGACTACGAGCAGTACTTC
NA NA TRBJ1-2 TRBV6-6 CASRPPNYGYTF TGTGCCAGCAGACCCCCCAACTATGGCTACACCTTC
few TRBD1 TRBJ2-7 TRBV28 CASSGAGQGRHEQYF TGTGCCAGCAGTGGAGCTGGACAGGGTCGCCACGAGCAGTACTTC
NA TRBD1 TRBJ2-7 TRBV6-2/TRBV6-3 CASSYYRGTNYEQYF TGTGCCAGCAGTTACTACAGGGGAACAAACTACGAGCAGTACTTC
NA NA TRBJ2-1 TRBV20-1 CSARSLPSGTVYNEQFF TGCAGTGCTAGATCCCTTCCCTCCGGGACGGTCTACAATGAGCAGTTCTTC
NA NA TRBJ1-3 TRBV10-3 CAISGFGNTIYF TGTGCCATCTCGGGATTTGGAAACACCATATATTTT
few NA TRBJ2-1 TRBV4-2 CASSQVPGLVGGQFF TGTGCCAGCAGCCAAGTCCCCGGGCTAGTGGGCGGGCAGTTCTTC
many NA TRBJ2-1 TRBV6-2/TRBV6-3 CASKGLGSNEQFF TGTGCCAGCAAAGGTTTGGGGTCCAATGAGCAGTTCTTC
many TRBD1 TRBJ2-1 TRBV29-1 CSVGAGGRDEQFF TGCAGCGTTGGGGCAGGGGGCAGGGATGAGCAGTTCTTC